The present T cell receptor beta chain was sequenced within a study of blood T cell repertoires in COVID-19. Across the study: Sites in the United States, Italy and Spain provided acute and convalescent COVID-19 samples.

The repertoire was sequenced with immunoSEQ multiplex PCR; TCRdb's copy has only in-frame clones and lacks some. The sample consists of fewer than 450,000 clones, 88% of them appearing once. The CDR3 extends over 14 amino acids. Trimming shortened V by 5 bases and J by 6 bases, and 11 bases separated the two germline ends. CDR1 MNHEY and CDR2 SVGAGI come from the germline V gene. The source material was PBMCs or T cells enriched from blood (not recorded which). The clonotype originates from a woman under 30 who had recovered from COVID-19. V gene TRBV6-5 combines with J gene TRBJ1-6; tentatively, D is TRBD1 (5 bases). CDR3 sequence reads: CASSPDSFNSPLHF. The CDR3 DNA reads TGTGCCAGCAGTCCAGACAGTTTTAATTCACCCCTCCACTTT.